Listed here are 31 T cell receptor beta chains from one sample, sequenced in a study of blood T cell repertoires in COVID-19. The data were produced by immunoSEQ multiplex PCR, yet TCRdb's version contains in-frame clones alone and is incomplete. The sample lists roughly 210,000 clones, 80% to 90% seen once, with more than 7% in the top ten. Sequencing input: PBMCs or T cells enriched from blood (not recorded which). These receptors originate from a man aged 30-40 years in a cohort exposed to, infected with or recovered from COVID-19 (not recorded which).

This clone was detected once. Here the CDR3 reads CASSPRDTPGANVLTF. The CDR3 DNA is TGTGCCAGCAGTCCACGGGACACTCCTGGGGCCAACGTCCTGACTTTC. V gene TRBV28 combines with J gene TRBJ2-6; a possible D gene is TRBD1 (6 bases). Germline lookup yields CDR1 MDHEN and CDR2 SYDVKM. The germline V and J ends were trimmed by 5 bases and 2 bases, with 13 bases remaining between them. The CDR3 is made up of 16 amino acids.

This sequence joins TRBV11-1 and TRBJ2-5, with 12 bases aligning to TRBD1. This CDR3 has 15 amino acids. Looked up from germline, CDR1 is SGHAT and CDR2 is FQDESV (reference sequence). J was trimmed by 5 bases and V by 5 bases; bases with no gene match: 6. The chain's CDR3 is CASSIGTGGAETQYF. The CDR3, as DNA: TGTGCCAGCAGCATCGGGACAGGGGGCGCGGAGACCCAGTACTTC.

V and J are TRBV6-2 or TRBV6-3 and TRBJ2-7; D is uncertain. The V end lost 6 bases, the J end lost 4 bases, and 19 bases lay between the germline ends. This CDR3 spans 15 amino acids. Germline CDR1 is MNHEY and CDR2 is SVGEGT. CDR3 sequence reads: CASSVILRKDYEQYF. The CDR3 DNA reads TGTGCCAGCAGCGTGATACTGAGGAAGGATTACGAGCAGTACTTC.

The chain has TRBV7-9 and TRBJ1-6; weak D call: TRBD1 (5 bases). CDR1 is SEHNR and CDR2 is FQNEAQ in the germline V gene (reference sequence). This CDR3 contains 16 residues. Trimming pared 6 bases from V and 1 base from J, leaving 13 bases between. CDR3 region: CASSRPEGSYNSPLHF. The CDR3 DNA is TGTGCCAGCAGTCGCCCGGAGGGGTCCTATAATTCACCCCTCCACTTT.

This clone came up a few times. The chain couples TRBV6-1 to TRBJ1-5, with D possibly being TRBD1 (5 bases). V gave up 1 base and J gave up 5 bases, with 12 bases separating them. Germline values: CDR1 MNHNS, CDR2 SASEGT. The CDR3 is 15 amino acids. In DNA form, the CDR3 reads TGTGCCAGCAGTGAAGGGATCCCAGGGCATCAGCCCCAGCATTTT. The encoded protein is CASSEGIPGHQPQHF.

The CDR3 DNA is TGTGCCAGCAGCATGGGACTAGCGGCGAACACCGGGGAGCTGTTTTTT. This gives the protein CASSMGLAANTGELFF. The chain links TRBV9 to TRBJ2-2, with TRBD2 matching over 11 bases. J lost 0 bases, V lost 4 bases, and 2 bases had no gene match. The CDR3 runs to 16 residues. Germline V gene data show CDR1 as SGDLS and CDR2 as YYNGEE.

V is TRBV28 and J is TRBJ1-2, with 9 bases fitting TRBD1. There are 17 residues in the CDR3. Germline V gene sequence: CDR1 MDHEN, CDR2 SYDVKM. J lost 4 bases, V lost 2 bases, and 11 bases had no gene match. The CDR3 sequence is CASSLAPGTGSRYGYTF. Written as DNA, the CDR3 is TGTGCCAGCAGTTTAGCCCCTGGGACAGGGTCTCGCTATGGCTACACCTTC.

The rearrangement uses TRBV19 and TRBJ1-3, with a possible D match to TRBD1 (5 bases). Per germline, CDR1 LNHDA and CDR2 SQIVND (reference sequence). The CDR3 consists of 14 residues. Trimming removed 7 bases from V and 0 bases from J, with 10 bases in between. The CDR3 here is CASTTTASGNTIYF. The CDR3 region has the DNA TGTGCCAGTACGACGACAGCCTCTGGAAACACCATATATTTT.

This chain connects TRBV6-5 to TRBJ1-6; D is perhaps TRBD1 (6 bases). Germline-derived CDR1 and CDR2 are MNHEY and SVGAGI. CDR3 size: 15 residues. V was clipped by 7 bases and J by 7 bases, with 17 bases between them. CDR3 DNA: TGTGCCAGCAACCTCCGACAGGATGGGAATTCACCCCTCCACTTT. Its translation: CASNLRQDGNSPLHF.

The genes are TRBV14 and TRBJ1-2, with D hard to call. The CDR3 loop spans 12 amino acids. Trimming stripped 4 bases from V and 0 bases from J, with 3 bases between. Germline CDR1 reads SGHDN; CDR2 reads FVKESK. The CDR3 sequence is CASSPSNYGYTF. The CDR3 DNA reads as TGTGCCAGCAGCCCGTCTAACTATGGCTACACCTTC.

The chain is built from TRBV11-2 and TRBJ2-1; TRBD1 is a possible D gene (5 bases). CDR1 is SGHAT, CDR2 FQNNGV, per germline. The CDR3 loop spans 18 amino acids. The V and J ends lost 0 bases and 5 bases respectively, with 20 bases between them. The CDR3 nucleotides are TGTGCCAGCAGCTTAGATGAAACGACAGAGCATTTTCACAATGAGCAGTTCTTC. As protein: CASSLDETTEHFHNEQFF.

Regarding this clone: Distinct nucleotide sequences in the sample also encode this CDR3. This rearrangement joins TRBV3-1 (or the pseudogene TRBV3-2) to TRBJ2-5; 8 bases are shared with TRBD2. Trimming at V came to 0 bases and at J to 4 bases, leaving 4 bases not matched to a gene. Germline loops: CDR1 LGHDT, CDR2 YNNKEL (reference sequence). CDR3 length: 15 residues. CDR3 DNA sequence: TGTGCCAGCAGCCAAGATGGCCTAGCGGGAGAGACCCAGTACTTC. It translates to CASSQDGLAGETQYF.

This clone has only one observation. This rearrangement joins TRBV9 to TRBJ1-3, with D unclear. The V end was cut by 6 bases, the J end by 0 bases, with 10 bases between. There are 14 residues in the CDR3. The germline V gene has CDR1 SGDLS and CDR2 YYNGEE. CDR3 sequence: CASTQASSGNTIYF. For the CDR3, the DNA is TGTGCCAGCACCCAAGCTAGCTCTGGAAACACCATATATTTT.

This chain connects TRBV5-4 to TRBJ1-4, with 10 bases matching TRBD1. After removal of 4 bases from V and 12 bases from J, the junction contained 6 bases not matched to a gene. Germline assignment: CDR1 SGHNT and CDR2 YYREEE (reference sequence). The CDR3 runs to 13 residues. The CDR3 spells CASSLGQGMELFF. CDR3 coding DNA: TGTGCCAGCAGCCTGGGACAGGGGATGGAACTGTTTTTT. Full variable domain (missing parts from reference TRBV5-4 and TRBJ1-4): ETGVTQSPTHLIKTRGQQVTLRCSSQSGHNTVSWYQQALGQGPQFIFQYYREEENGRGNFPPRFSGLQFPNYSSELNVNALELDDSALYLCASSLGQGMELFFGSGTQLSVL.

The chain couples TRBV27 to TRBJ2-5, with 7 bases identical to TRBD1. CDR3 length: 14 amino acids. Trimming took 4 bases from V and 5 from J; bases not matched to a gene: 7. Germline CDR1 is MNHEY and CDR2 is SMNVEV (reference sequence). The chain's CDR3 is CASSSLDRFETQYF. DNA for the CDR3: TGTGCCAGCAGTTCATTGGACAGGTTCGAGACCCAGTACTTC.

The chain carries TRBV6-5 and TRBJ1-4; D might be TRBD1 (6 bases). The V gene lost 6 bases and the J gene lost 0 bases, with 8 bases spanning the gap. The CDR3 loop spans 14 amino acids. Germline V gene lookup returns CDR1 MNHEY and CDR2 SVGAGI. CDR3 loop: CASRSGATNEKLFF. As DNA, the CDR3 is TGTGCCAGCAGATCAGGGGCAACTAATGAAAAACTGTTTTTT.

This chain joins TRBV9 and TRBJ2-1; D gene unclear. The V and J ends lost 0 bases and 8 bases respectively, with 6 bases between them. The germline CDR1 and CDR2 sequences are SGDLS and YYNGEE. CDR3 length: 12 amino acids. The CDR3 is CASSVGRDEQFF. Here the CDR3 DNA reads TGTGCCAGCAGCGTAGGACGGGATGAGCAGTTCTTC.

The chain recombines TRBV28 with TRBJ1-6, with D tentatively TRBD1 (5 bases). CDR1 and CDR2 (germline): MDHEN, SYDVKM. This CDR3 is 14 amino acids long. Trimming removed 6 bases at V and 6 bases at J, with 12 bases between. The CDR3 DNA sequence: TGTGCCAGCAGCCTCACGCAGGGTAATTCACCCCTCCACTTT. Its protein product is CASSLTQGNSPLHF.

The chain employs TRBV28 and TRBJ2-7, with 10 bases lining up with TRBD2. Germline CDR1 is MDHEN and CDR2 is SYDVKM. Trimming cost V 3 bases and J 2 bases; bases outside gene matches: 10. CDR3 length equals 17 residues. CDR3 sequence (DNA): TGTGCCAGCAGTTTCTTCGGGACTAGCGATAGAGCCTACGAGCAGTACTTC. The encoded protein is CASSFFGTSDRAYEQYF.

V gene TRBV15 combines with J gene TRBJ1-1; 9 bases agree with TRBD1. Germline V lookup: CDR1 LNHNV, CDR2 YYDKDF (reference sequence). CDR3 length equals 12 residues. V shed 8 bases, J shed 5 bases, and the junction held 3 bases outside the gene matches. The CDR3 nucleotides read TGTGCCACCGGGACAGGGTGGACTGAAGCTTTCTTT. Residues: CATGTGWTEAFF.

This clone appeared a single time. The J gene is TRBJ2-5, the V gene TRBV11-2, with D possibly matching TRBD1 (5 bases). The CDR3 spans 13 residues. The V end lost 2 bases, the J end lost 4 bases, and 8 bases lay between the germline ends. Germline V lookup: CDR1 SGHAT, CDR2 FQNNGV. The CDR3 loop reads CASSLSQGETQYF. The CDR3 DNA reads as TGTGCCAGCAGCTTATCCCAGGGAGAGACCCAGTACTTC.

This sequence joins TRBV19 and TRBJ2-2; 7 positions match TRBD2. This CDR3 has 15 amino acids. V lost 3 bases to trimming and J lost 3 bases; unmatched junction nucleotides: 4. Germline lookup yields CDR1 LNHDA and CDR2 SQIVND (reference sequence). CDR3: CASSIAGRDTGELFF. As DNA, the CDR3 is TGTGCCAGTAGTATCGCGGGGAGGGACACCGGGGAGCTGTTTTTT.

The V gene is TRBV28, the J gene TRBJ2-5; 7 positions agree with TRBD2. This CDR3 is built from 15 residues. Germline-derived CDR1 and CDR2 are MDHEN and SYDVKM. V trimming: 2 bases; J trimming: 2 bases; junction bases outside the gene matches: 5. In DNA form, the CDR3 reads TGTGCCAGCAGTTTACCGGCTAGCGGTCAAGAGACCCAGTACTTC. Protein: CASSLPASGQETQYF. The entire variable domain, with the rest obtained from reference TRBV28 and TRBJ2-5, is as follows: DVKVTQSSRYLVKRTGEKVFLECVQDMDHENMFWYRQDPGLGLRLIYFSYDVKMKEKGDIPEGYSVSREKKERFSLILESASTNQTSMYLCASSLPASGQETQYFGPGTRLLVL.

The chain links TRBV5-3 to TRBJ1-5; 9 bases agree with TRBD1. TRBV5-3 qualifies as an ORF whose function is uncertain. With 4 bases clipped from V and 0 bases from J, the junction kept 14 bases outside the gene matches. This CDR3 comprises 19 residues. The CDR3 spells CARSQWRTGGAYSNQPQHF. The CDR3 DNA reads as TGTGCCAGAAGCCAATGGAGAACAGGGGGCGCTTATAGCAATCAGCCCCAGCATTTT.

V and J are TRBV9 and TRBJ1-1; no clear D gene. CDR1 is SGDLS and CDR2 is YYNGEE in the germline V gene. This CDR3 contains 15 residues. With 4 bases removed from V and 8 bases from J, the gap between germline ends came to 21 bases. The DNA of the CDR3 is TGTGCCAGCAGCTCCCAGATCGGGAGGGCCGCGGAAGCTTTCTTT. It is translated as CASSSQIGRAAEAFF.

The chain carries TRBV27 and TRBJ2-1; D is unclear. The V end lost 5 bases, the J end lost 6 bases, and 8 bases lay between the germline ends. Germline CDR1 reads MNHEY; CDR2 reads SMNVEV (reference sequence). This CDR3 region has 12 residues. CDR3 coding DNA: TGTGCCAGCAGTGGGCGCCCCAATGAGCAGTTCTTC. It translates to CASSGRPNEQFF.

The CDR3 bases are TGTGCCAGTGGCAGGACAGGGGGGAATGAGCAGTTCTTC. It yields the protein CASGRTGGNEQFF. This rearrangement joins TRBV19 to TRBJ2-1; TRBD1 matches at 10 bases. Germline CDR1 is LNHDA and CDR2 is SQIVND (reference sequence). J was trimmed by 7 bases and V by 8 bases; bases with no gene match: 5. CDR3 length: 13 amino acids.

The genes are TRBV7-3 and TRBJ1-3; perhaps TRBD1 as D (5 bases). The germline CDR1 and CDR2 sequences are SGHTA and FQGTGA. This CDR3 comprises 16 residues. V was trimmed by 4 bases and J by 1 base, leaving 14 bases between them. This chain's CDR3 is CASSSRGRGSGNTIYF. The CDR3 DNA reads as TGTGCCAGCAGCTCCCGGGGGAGGGGTTCTGGAAACACCATATATTTT.

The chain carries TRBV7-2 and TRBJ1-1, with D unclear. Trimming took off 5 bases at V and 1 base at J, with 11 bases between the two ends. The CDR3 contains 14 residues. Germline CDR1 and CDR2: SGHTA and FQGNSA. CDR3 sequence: CASSPRHGNTEAFF. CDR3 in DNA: TGTGCCAGCAGCCCCCGTCACGGGAACACTGAAGCTTTCTTT.

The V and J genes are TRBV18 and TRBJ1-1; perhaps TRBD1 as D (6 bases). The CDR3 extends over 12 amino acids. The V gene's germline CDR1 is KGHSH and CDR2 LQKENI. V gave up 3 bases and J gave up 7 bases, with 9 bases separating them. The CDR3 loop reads CASSPQDSEAFF. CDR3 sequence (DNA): TGTGCCAGCTCACCCCAGGACAGTGAAGCTTTCTTT.

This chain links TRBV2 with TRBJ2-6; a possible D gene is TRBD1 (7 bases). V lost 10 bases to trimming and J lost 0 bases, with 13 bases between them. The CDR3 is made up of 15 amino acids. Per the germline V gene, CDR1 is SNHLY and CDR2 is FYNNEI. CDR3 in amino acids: CATGDRRSGANVLTF. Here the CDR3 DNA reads TGTGCCACGGGGGACAGACGCTCTGGGGCCAACGTCCTGACTTTC.